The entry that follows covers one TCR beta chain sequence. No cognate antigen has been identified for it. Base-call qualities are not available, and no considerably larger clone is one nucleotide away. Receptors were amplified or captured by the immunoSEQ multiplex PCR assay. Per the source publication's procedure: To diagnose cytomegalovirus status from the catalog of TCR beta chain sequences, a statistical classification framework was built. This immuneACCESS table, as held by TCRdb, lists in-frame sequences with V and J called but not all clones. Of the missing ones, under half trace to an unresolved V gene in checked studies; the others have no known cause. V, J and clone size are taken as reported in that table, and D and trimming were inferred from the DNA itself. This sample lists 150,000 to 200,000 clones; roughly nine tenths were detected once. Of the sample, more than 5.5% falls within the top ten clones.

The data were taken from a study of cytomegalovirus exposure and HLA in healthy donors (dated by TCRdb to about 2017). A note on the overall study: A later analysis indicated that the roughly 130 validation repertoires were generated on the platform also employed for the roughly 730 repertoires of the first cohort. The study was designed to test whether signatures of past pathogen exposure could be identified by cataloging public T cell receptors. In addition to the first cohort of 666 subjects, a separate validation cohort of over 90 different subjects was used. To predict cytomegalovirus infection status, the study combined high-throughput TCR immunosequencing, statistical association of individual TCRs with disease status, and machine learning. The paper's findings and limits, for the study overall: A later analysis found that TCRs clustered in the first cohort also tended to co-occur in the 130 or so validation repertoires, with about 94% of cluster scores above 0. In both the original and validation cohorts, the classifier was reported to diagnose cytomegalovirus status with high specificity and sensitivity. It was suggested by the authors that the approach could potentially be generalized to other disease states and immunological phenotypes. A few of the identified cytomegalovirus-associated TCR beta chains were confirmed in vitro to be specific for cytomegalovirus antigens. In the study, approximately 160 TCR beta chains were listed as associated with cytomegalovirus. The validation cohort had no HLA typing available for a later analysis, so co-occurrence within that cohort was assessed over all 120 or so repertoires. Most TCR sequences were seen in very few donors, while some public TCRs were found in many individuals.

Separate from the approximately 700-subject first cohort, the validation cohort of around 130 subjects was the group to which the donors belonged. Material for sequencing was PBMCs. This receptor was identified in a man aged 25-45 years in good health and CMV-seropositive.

In nucleotide form, the sequence is TGTGCCTGGAGTGCTTGGGACAGGGGATTAATGAACACTGAAGCTTTCTTT. The encoded protein is CAWSAWDRGLMNTEAFF. In this chain, TRBV30 is recombined with TRBJ1-1; 10 nucleotides in the junction match TRBD1. The CDR1 and CDR2 encoded by the germline V gene (reference sequence) are GTSNPN and SVGIG. The germline V end is reduced by 1 base and the J end by 0 bases; junction bases left unmatched: 8. The CDR3 contains 17 residues, cysteine and phenylalanine counted. Of the read, only the CDR3 DNA is kept; its 51 bases are in frame from base 1.